The sequence of this TCR beta chain was determined in a study of shared clonotypes between healthy human individuals (dated by TCRdb to about 2020). Broadly, across the study: A couple of women and three men aged 18 to 49 years were included in the cohort. For each donor, three plates each were used for CD4 naive and CD4 memory, two plates were used for CD8 naive, and one plate was used for CD8 memory. Blood TCR repertoires of roughly five healthy adults were deeply sequenced to estimate repertoire size and the extent of clonotype sharing between individuals. Different laboratories and diverse techniques were used to prepare libraries and sequence TCR repertoires, to increase sequencing depth and limit assay-specific biases. Leukapheresis yielded between about 0.9 and 8.9 billion PBMCs per donor. Summary of the overall study and its limitations: Larger estimated clonotype richness was generally found for naive subsets than for memory subsets. Compared with non-shared clonotypes, clonotypes shared by all four sorted-subset donors had higher generation probabilities. Pairwise subsampling indicated that sequencing depth was expected to affect the degree of clonotype sharing among donors. Incomplete sequencing was indicated by rarefaction of sorted-subset datasets, despite the large sequencing depth. Only blood was sampled, and tissue TCR repertoires likely differ from those in blood. Sharing across a handful of donors was observed for roughly 5.4% of naive CD4, less than 4% of naive CD8, 2% to 2.5% of memory CD4, and roughly 0.4% of memory CD8 clonotypes. Because the study included only a small number of donors, the genetic and exposure-history diversity represented was limited.

Notes on this clone: Its antigen remains unidentified. No base quality values were provided; no much bigger clone lies one nucleotide off.

Trimming removed 3 bases from V and 3 bases from J, leaving 6 bases between the germline ends. The germline V gene supplies CDR1 KGHSH and CDR2 LQKENI. From the cysteine up to the phenylalanine, the CDR3 has a length of 13 residues. The sequence is cut down to CDR3 DNA, 39 bases in frame from base 1. TCR CDR3 regions were amplified from genomic DNA by multiplex PCR using the deep immunoSEQ assay. Genomic DNA extracted from each cell subset was distributed evenly over all wells of several immunoSEQ 96-well plates, and each plate served as one replicate. For sorted subsets, each replicate PCR was loaded with roughly 0.2 ug genomic DNA, equivalent to 30,000 or so T cell genomes. Purified libraries were measured with a Qubit 3.0 fluorometer, size-checked on a Bioanalyzer 2100, and measured again with the KAPA Library Quantification kit. Each immunoSEQ 96-well plate was sequenced on its own single-read 150-cycle Illumina NextSeq 550 flow cell. Under the source paper's analysis protocol: Because the immunoSEQ output included only junctional sequences and no quality scores, the filtering could not be the same as the filtering used for full-length reads. Sequences were annotated with PyIR, a Python wrapper for IgBLAST v1.9, using IMGT germline references to assign V/J genes and CDR3. Reads were removed for weak V/J assignments (E-value above 1e-6), missing CDR3, stop codons, out-of-frame junctions, or ambiguous translated residues. A V3J clonotype was defined by an identical inferred V gene, J gene, and CDR3 amino acid sequence. Percentage overlap between repertoires was calculated by dividing the number of shared unique clonotypes by the size of the smaller repertoire. Repertoire richness was assessed with RTK rarefaction, the Chao1 estimator, and Recon v2.1 estimates of unobserved clonotypes. Generation probabilities were computed with OLGA for all TCRbeta clonotypes obtained by the gDNA method from four donors. The table comes from immuneACCESS by way of TCRdb, which keeps in-frame sequences with V and J called. Part of the clones is missing from these tables; in studies checked, under half for an unresolved V gene and the rest for unknown reasons. V and J calls and clone size are as listed in that table; D and trimming were resolved from the DNA. The sample contains roughly 1.5 million clones, 95% to 99% of them found a single time. About 0.4% of the sample is held by the ten biggest clonotypes.

Donors were healthy HIV-negative adults with no recently reported acute infections or vaccinations. All donors were Caucasian adults living in Nashville, Tennessee, USA. CD4+ T cells were enriched by magnetic negative selection; naive cells were then positively selected on CD45RA, and the negative fraction formed the memory subset. Blood was collected by leukapheresis, and PBMCs were isolated by Ficoll-Histopaque density gradient centrifugation and then cryopreserved in liquid nitrogen vapor phase. Analytical flow cytometry was used to check the purity and quantity of each magnetically sorted T cell population. Genomic DNA was isolated from each sorted fraction and quantified by UV absorbance on a Nanodrop 2000c.

The sequence came from a man in his thirties or forties in good health. This chain is built from TRBV18 and TRBJ2-1; too little of a D gene remains to name it. Sequencing was done on a sample of naive CD4+ T cells sorted from blood. What the cell subset or site label conveys for this sample: CD45RA+ positively selected. Read as DNA, the sequence is TGTGCCAGCTCACCCGTCGGCTACAATGAGCAGTTCTTC. The encoded protein is CASSPVGYNEQFF.